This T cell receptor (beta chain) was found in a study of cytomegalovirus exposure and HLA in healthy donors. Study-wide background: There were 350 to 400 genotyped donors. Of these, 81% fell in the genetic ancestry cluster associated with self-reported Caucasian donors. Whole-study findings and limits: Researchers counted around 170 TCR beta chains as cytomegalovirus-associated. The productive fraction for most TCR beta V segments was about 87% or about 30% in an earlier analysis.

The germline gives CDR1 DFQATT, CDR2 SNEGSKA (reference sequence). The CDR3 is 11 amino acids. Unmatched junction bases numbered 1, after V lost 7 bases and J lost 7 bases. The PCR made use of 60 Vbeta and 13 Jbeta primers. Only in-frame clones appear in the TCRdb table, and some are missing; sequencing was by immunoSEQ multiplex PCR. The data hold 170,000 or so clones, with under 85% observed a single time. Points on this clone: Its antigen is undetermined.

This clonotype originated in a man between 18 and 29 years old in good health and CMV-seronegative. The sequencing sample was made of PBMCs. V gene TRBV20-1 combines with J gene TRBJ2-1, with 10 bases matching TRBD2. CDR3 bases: TGCAGTGAGACTAGCGGGAATGAGCAGTTCTTC. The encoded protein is CSETSGNEQFF.